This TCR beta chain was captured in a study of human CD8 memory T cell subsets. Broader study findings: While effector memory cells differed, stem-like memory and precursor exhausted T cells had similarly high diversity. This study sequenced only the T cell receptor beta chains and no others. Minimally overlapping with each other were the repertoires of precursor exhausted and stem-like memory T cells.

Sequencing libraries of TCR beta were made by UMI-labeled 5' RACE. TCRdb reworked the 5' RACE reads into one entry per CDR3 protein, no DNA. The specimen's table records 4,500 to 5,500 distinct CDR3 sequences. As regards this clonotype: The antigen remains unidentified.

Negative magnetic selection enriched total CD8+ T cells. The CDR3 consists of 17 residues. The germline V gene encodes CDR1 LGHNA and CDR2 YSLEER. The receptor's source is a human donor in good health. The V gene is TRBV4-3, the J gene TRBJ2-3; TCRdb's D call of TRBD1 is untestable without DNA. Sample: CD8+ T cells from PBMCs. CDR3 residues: CASSQDRAGEGTDTQYF.